A selection of T cell receptor beta chains follows, all from one sample in a study of T cell changes during pregnancy in multiple sclerosis. Method: immunoSEQ multiplex PCR; TCRdb's copy keeps in-frame clones and lacks some. The table includes around 96,000 clones, about 93% detected once. This sample comprised peripheral blood, obtained in the first trimester of pregnancy. These receptors all come from a female donor with multiple sclerosis, enrolled in a pregnancy study. CDR3s include the opening cysteine and the closing phenylalanine or tryptophan.

CDR3,V,J
CASSLSPLAGGTNEQFF,TRBV7-9,TRBJ2-1
CASRILASEKLFF,TRBV5-1,TRBJ1-4
CASSTRGTQYF,TRBV7-2,TRBJ2-5
CASSYSSLQGPSIRPF,TRBV6-6,TRBJ1-6
CASSSGQMNTEAFF,TRBV5-1,TRBJ1-1
CSSQDRTEEAFF,TRBV29-1,TRBJ1-1
CASRQGVGSPLHF,TRBV6-5,TRBJ1-6
CASTLYAGEQFF,TRBV2,TRBJ2-1
CASSPLSGQGARSVNSPLHF,TRBV18,TRBJ1-6
CASSSQQRGPGNYGYTF,TRBV11-2,TRBJ1-2
CASSQAGNQETQYF,TRBV4-1,TRBJ2-5
CASSEFEDNEQFF,TRBV6-1,TRBJ2-1
CASSFLTGTGGKLFF,TRBV5-1,TRBJ1-4
CASGGGNNEQFF,TRBV13,TRBJ2-1
CASSTGTGNTGELFF,TRBV6-1,TRBJ2-2
CASSPGGPTGELFF,TRBV5-6,TRBJ2-2
CASSFGTGGSGYTF,TRBV5-6,TRBJ1-2
CASSSQGFSNEQFF,TRBV13,TRBJ2-1
CASSLLDSNEQFF,TRBV27,TRBJ2-1
CASSLGGGAITGELFF,TRBV7-2,TRBJ2-2
CASGGVRSYEQYF,TRBV7-9,TRBJ2-7
CASSLVPDSPLHF,TRBV11-2,TRBJ1-6
CASSPPVGGTGELFF,TRBV7-6,TRBJ2-2
CATTWGVDGYTF,TRBV19,TRBJ1-2
CASSFSRTETDTQYF,TRBV7-3,TRBJ2-3
CASIRHPDGYTF,TRBV2,TRBJ1-2
CASSPGGSGNTIYF,TRBV27,TRBJ1-3
CASRQVQENTEAFF,TRBV18,TRBJ1-1
CTSSQPGQGRTSYEQYF,TRBV1,TRBJ2-7
CASSPLTGLMNTEAFF,TRBV7-9,TRBJ1-1
CASSSDSLYGYTF,TRBV5-4,TRBJ1-2
CASSVGDTEAFF,TRBV9,TRBJ1-1
CASRQGPITEAFF,TRBV10-2,TRBJ1-1
CASSPSTGSVYTGELFF,TRBV9,TRBJ2-2
CASSQLNRGDQPQHF,TRBV6-5,TRBJ1-5
CASSHGPGTRGAHEQFF,TRBV14,TRBJ2-1
CATGVGTGELFF,TRBV2,TRBJ2-2
CSAGDRGHAGANEKLFF,TRBV29-1,TRBJ1-4
CASSPNGWRGIDTQYF,TRBV18,TRBJ2-3